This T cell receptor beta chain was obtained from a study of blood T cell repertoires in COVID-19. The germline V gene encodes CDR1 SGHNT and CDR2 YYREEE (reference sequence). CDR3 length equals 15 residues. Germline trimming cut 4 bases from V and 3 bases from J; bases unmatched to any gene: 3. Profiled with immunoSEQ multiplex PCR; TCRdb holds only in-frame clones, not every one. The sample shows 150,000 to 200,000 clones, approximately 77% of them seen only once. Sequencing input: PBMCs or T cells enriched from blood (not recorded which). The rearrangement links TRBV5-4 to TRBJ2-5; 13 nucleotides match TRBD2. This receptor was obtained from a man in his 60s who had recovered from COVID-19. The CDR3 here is CASSPGLAGEETQYF. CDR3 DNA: TGTGCCAGCAGCCCCGGACTAGCGGGAGAAGAGACCCAGTACTTC.